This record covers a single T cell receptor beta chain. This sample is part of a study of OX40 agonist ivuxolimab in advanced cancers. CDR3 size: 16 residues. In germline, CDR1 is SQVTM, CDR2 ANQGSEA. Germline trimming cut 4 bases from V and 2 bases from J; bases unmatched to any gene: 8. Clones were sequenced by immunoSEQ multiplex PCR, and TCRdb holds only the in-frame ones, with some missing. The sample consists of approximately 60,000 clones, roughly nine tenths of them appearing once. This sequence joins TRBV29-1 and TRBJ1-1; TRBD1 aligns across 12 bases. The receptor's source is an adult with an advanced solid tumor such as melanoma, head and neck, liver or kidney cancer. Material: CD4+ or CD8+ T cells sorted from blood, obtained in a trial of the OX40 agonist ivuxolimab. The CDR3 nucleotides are TGCAGCGTTGTAGGTCACGGGACAGGGGGCAACACTGAAGCTTTCTTT. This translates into CSVVGHGTGGNTEAFF.